The next 9 T cell receptor beta chains were all read from a single sample in a study of immune characteristics of hereditary and idiopathic chronic pancreatitis. Total pancreatectomy with islet autotransplantation was the source of the chronic pancreatitis pancreas tissue. Sequencing used immunoSEQ multiplex PCR; TCRdb keeps in-frame clones, though not all of them. In the table there are almost 9,500 clones, 75% to 85% of which are singletons. The specimen sequenced was pancreas tissue with idiopathic chronic pancreatitis. All receptors derive from a human donor with chronic pancreatitis.

This clone was seen a few times. V and J are TRBV6-5 and TRBJ1-1; perhaps TRBD1 as D (5 bases). Germline V lookup: CDR1 MNHEY, CDR2 SVGAGI. The CDR3 is 14 residues long. The V and J ends lost 6 bases and 7 bases respectively, with 18 bases between them. CDR3 in DNA: TGTGCCAGCAGGTCTTCCTACCGAGACAGTGAAGCTTTCTTT. Protein sequence: CASRSSYRDSEAFF.

The gene calls are TRBV6-5 and TRBJ1-1, with D perhaps TRBD1 (6 bases). This CDR3 has 14 amino acids. Trimming took 2 bases from V and 1 from J, leaving 8 bases between them. The germline CDR1 and CDR2 sequences are MNHEY and SVGAGI. Here the CDR3 DNA reads TGTGCCAGCAGTTACGGGGGCGCGAACACTGAAGCTTTCTTT. Translating it yields CASSYGGANTEAFF.

This chain joins TRBV6-5 and TRBJ1-1; the D is unclear. The CDR3 contains 13 residues. Germline CDR1 is MNHEY and CDR2 is SVGAGI. Between the trimmed V and J ends, which lost 2 bases and 1 base, there was a span of 5 bases. CDR3 region: CASSYGGNTEAFF. The CDR3 region has the DNA TGTGCCAGCAGTTACGGTGGGAACACTGAAGCTTTCTTT.

This clone was seen a handful of times. CDR3 nucleotide sequence: TGTGCCAGCAGTGAAGCAACAGGATACTATGGCTACACCTTC. This translates into CASSEATGYYGYTF. This chain links TRBV6-1 with TRBJ1-2, with a tentative D call TRBD1 (5 bases). From germline, CDR1 is MNHNS and CDR2 SASEGT. This CDR3 region has 14 residues. Trimming pared 0 bases from V and 3 bases from J, leaving 8 bases between.

This clone was counted once. Relative to the germline gene, one junction end is altered; a read error may explain this. The chain employs TRBV5-8 and TRBJ1-2; D remains unclear. The CDR3 is made up of 11 amino acids. CDR1 is SGHTS and CDR2 is YDEGEE in the germline V gene. This chain's CDR3 is CASSLVQSNPF. DNA of the CDR3: TGTGCCAGCAGCTTGGTGCAGTCTAATCCCTTC.

V and J are TRBV29-1 and TRBJ1-1; D is uncertain. Trimming pared 8 bases from V and 6 bases from J, leaving 13 bases between. The CDR3 is 11 residues long. Germline assignment: CDR1 SQVTM and CDR2 ANQGSEA. CDR3 DNA sequence: TGCAGCTATACCTGGACCGCTGAAGCTTTCTTT. Translating gives CSYTWTAEAFF. Based on the CDR3 plus reference TRBV29-1 and TRBJ1-1, the full variable domain is SAVISQKPSRDICQRGTSLTIQCQVDSQVTMMFWYRQQPGQSLTLIATANQGSEATYESGFVIDKFPISRPNLTFSTLTVSNMSPEDSSIYLCSYTWTAEAFFGQGTRLTVV.

The gene calls are TRBV5-1 and TRBJ2-7; D perhaps matches TRBD1 (5 bases). CDR3 length: 14 residues. CDR1 SGHRS and CDR2 YFSETQ come from the germline V gene. V was trimmed by 5 bases and J by 4 bases, leaving 16 bases between them. CDR3: CASSWGGELYEQYF. CDR3 DNA sequence: TGCGCCAGCAGTTGGGGCGGAGAATTGTACGAGCAGTACTTC.

The rearrangement joins TRBV21-1 to TRBJ2-1; TRBD2, as called in the table, went unchecked against the DNA. TRBV21-1 is tagged as a pseudogene. The CDR3 covers 18 residues. The CDR3 DNA reads TGTGCCAGCAGCCCCCCCCGGCTAGCGGGGGGGCCGTACAATGAGCAGTTCTTC. This codes for CASSPPRLAGGPYNEQFF.

Judged by abundance, this clone is medium-sized. In nucleotides, the CDR3 is TGCGCCAGCAGCCAAGAAATCGGCAGGGGGCACACTGAAGCTTTCTTT. Protein: CASSQEIGRGHTEAFF. This chain links TRBV4-3 with TRBJ1-1, with 8 bases matching TRBD1. After removal of 0 bases from V and 3 bases from J, the junction contained 6 bases not matched to a gene. CDR1 LGHNA and CDR2 YSLEER come from the germline V gene. The CDR3 runs 16 residues.